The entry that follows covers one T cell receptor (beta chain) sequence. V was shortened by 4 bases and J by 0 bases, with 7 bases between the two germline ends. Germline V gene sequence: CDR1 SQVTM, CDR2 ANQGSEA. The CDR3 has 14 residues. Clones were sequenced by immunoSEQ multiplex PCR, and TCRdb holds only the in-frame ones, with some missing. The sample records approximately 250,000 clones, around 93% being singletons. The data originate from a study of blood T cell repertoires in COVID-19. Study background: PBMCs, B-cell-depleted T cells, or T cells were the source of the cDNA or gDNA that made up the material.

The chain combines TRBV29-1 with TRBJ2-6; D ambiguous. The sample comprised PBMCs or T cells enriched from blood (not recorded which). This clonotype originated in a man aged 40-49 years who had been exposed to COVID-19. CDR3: CSVAGVSGANVLTF. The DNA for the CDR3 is TGCAGCGTTGCAGGTGTCTCTGGGGCCAACGTCCTGACTTTC.